The entry below gives a single T cell receptor beta chain sequence along with its context. Its matching antigen is unknown. Those who donated were healthy HIV-negative adults, with no recent acute infections or vaccinations reported. The source of the sample is a study of shared clonotypes between healthy human individuals. Study observations and caveats: Larger estimated richness was generally recorded for naive subsets relative to memory subsets.

The method was immunoSEQ multiplex PCR; TCRdb's version includes in-frame clones alone and lacks a portion of them. The table lists roughly 1 million clones, 65% to 80% of them singletons, with 1.4% in the top ten. CDR1 and CDR2 from the germline V gene are SGHRS and YFSETQ. The CDR3 sequence is 16 residues long. V lost 0 bases, J lost 4 bases, and 17 bases lay in between. The sample was memory CD4+ T cells sorted from blood. Subset noted: CD45RA-negative fraction. This chain links TRBV5-1 with TRBJ2-7; D is perhaps TRBD1 or TRBD2 (5 bases each). The clonotype was recovered from a man younger than 35 in good health. This chain's CDR3 is CASSLAAGSQGYEQYF. For the CDR3, the DNA is TGCGCCAGCAGCTTGGCCGCGGGTTCCCAGGGTTACGAGCAGTACTTC.